Below are 32 T cell receptor beta chains sequenced from a single sample in a study of blood T cells in healthy people across ages. Then a second PCR, running roughly 7 to 11 cycles, was carried out with a sample-barcoded 5' primer and a J-beta primer mix. TCRdb ran MiXCR on the 5' RACE reads and lists one entry per CDR3 protein. The sample includes about 1,000,000 distinct CDR3 sequences, more than 35% of them seen just once. Specimen: blood. The origin of the receptors is a woman in her fifties or sixties in good health.

The rearrangement uses TRBV12-3 or TRBV12-4 and TRBJ2-2, with D possibly being TRBD1 (6 bases). V lost 2 bases and J lost 7, with 11 bases in between. The CDR3 has 14 amino acids. The CDR3 region has the DNA TGTGCCAGCAGTTTACAGGGGTGGAACGGGGAGCTGTTTTTT. Translating gives CASSLQGWNGELFF.

The V and J genes are TRBV7-2 and TRBJ1-2; maybe TRBD1 (6 bases). V shed 0 bases and J shed 7 bases, with 15 bases lying between them. The CDR3 is 15 residues long. The germline gives CDR1 SGHTA, CDR2 FQGNSA. CDR3 nucleotides: TGTGCCAGCAGCTTAGCGTGGGGGGGGCGAGGTGGCTACACCTTC. Protein product: CASSLAWGGRGGYTF.

This clonotype appeared many times. The chain is built from TRBV14 and TRBJ2-3; D remains ambiguous. CDR3 length: 14 amino acids. V was pared by 4 bases and J by 4 bases, with 12 bases between. Germline V gene lookup returns CDR1 SGHDN and CDR2 FVKESK. The CDR3: CASSPYLGADTQYF. As DNA, the CDR3 is TGTGCCAGCAGCCCCTACCTCGGAGCAGATACGCAGTATTTT. The full variable domain, in which reference TRBV14 and TRBJ2-3 provide the parts outside the CDR3, is EAGVTQFPSHSVIEKGQTVTLRCDPISGHDNLYWYRRVMGKEIKFLLHFVKESKQDESGMPNNRFLAERTGGTYSTLKVQPAELEDSGVYFCASSPYLGADTQYFGPGTRLTVL.

V usage is TRBV6-5 and J usage is TRBJ2-4; TRBD2 might be the D (6 bases). Germline lookup yields CDR1 MNHEY and CDR2 SVGAGI. V lost 9 bases to trimming and J lost 3 bases, with 15 bases between them. This CDR3 has 14 amino acids. CDR3 protein: CASSGGSVKNIQYF. Here the CDR3 DNA reads TGTGCCAGTAGTGGGGGGAGCGTCAAAAACATTCAGTACTTC.

This clonotype was seen a handful of times. The gene calls are TRBV20-1 and TRBJ2-7; TRBD2 might be the D (5 bases). Looked up from germline, CDR1 is DFQATT and CDR2 is SNEGSKA (reference sequence). CDR3 length: 16 amino acids. The V gene lost 4 bases and the J gene lost 7 bases, with 26 bases spanning the gap. Here the CDR3 reads CSAKGSPEDSRFEQYF. CDR3 nucleotide sequence: TGCAGTGCTAAGGGAAGCCCCGAGGACTCACGATTTGAGCAGTACTTC.

The chain carries TRBV5-1 and TRBJ1-1; 7 bases are a match to TRBD1. This CDR3 has 12 residues. The germline V gene encodes CDR1 SGHRS and CDR2 YFSETQ. V dropped 4 bases and J dropped 8; count of bases not matched to a gene: 5. The CDR3 sequence: CASSATGKEAFF. The CDR3 DNA sequence: TGCGCCAGCAGCGCGACAGGGAAGGAAGCTTTCTTT.

This clonotype occurred a few times. The chain carries TRBV20-1 and TRBJ2-1, with 10 bases aligning to TRBD2. The CDR3 sequence is 15 residues long. V trimming: 5 bases; J trimming: 8 bases; junction bases outside the gene matches: 12. The germline CDR1 and CDR2 sequences are DFQATT and SNEGSKA (reference sequence). The CDR3 sequence: CSALDVLAGDYEQFF. In nucleotides, the CDR3 is TGCAGTGCTCTAGATGTTCTAGCGGGAGACTATGAGCAGTTCTTC.

The chain links TRBV20-1 to TRBJ2-5, with a tentative D call TRBD1 (6 bases). The end of the DNA aligns better with TRBJ2-7, so the J call may be wrong. This CDR3 contains 15 residues. Germline V CDR1 and CDR2: DFQATT, SNEGSKA (reference sequence). For the CDR3, the DNA is TGCAGTGCTAACTCCCAGGGGATTTTTACCAACGAGCAGTACTTC. Translation gives CSANSQGIFTNEQYF.

The chain carries TRBV5-8 and TRBJ2-7; 8 bases are shared with TRBD2. This CDR3 has 17 amino acids. Germline CDR1 SGHTS, CDR2 YDEGEE. V lost 5 bases, J lost 0 bases, and 13 bases stayed unmatched. The CDR3 reads CASSSPAGTSLSYEQYF. The CDR3 coding sequence is TGTGCCAGCAGTAGTCCCGCCGGGACTAGTCTCTCCTACGAGCAGTACTTC.

This clonotype was seen only a few times. The gene calls are TRBV4-1 and TRBJ2-4; D is possibly TRBD1 (6 bases). V was pared by 4 bases and J by 1 base, with 11 bases between. This CDR3 is 15 amino acids long. Germline V gene data show CDR1 as MGHRA and CDR2 as YSYEKL. CDR3 sequence reads: CASSLNQGAKNIQYF. As DNA, the CDR3 is TGCGCCAGCAGCCTCAATCAGGGGGCCAAAAACATTCAGTACTTC.

The rearrangement joins TRBV7-9 to TRBJ1-1; a weak D match, TRBD1 (6 bases). Germline values: CDR1 SEHNR, CDR2 FQNEAQ (reference sequence). CDR3 size: 14 residues. V lost 7 bases and J lost 2, with 14 bases in between. As DNA, the CDR3 is TGTGCCAGCAAAGGAGGGACACCTAACACTGAAGCTTTCTTT. Its translation is CASKGGTPNTEAFF.

A few counts support this clonotype. The chain recombines TRBV5-1 with TRBJ1-1, with D possibly being TRBD1 (5 bases). V was cut by 5 bases and J by 1 base, with 12 bases left in between. CDR3 length: 14 amino acids. Germline assignment: CDR1 SGHRS and CDR2 YFSETQ. CDR3: CASSPGRQNTEAFF. CDR3 nucleotides: TGCGCCAGCAGTCCGGGACGGCAGAACACTGAAGCTTTCTTT.

Only a few counts were recorded for this clonotype. The chain uses TRBV7-2 and TRBJ2-7; D is unresolved. The length of the CDR3 is 15 residues. V lost 0 bases and J 2 bases, leaving 11 bases between the germline ends. Germline CDR1 SGHTA, CDR2 FQGNSA. CDR3 in DNA: TGTGCCAGCAGCTTAGCGCTAGAATTTCCCTACGAGCAGTACTTC. Encoded protein: CASSLALEFPYEQYF.

This chain links TRBV5-6 with TRBJ2-7, with 8 nucleotides matching TRBD1. The assigned J gene may be wrong: the sequence end matches TRBJ2-5 better. The germline V gene encodes CDR1 SGHDT and CDR2 YYEEEE. The CDR3 has 14 amino acids. The CDR3 spells CASSFGQGIETQYF. CDR3 coding DNA: TGTGCCAGCAGCTTCGGACAGGGAATTGAGACCCAGTACTTC.

The gene calls are TRBV28 and TRBJ1-1, with a possible D match to TRBD1 (5 bases). Between the trimmed V and J ends, which lost 10 bases and 0 bases, there was a span of 12 bases. This CDR3 contains 13 residues. The germline V gene encodes CDR1 MDHEN and CDR2 SYDVKM. The CDR3, as DNA: TGTGCCACCCATGACAGCTTGAACACTGAAGCTTTCTTT. Translation: CATHDSLNTEAFF. Full variable domain (missing parts from reference TRBV28 and TRBJ1-1): DVKVTQSSRYLVKRTGEKVFLECVQDMDHENMFWYRQDPGLGLRLIYFSYDVKMKEKGDIPEGYSVSREKKERFSLILESASTNQTSMYLCATHDSLNTEAFFGQGTRLTVV.

The chain carries TRBV6-1 and TRBJ2-7; 9 bases are shared with TRBD1. Germline lookup yields CDR1 MNHNS and CDR2 SASEGT. CDR3 length: 15 amino acids. The junction had 10 bases not matched to a gene; V was cut back by 7 bases and J by 3 bases. CDR3 sequence reads: CASILQTGGVYEQYF. The DNA of the CDR3 is TGTGCCAGCATCCTCCAGACAGGGGGAGTCTACGAGCAGTACTTC.

As DNA, the CDR3 is TGCAGCGTTGTCCCCGCACAGAAGACTACGGGCGAGCAGTACTTC. Its protein is CSVVPAQKTTGEQYF. This rearrangement joins TRBV29-1 to TRBJ2-5, with D tentatively TRBD2 (5 bases). The J call is uncertain, as TRBJ2-7 better fits the DNA end. This CDR3 comprises 15 residues. The germline CDR1 and CDR2 sequences are SQVTM and ANQGSEA.

This clonotype has just a few counts. The V gene is TRBV27, the J gene TRBJ2-7; 8 nucleotides line up with TRBD2. The CDR3 is 16 residues long. J gave up 2 bases and V 5 bases, and 11 bases lay outside the gene matches. Germline loops: CDR1 MNHEY, CDR2 SMNVEV (reference sequence). The CDR3 sequence: CASSIISGTSAYEQYF. DNA for the CDR3: TGTGCCAGCAGTATAATATCCGGGACTAGTGCCTACGAGCAGTACTTC.

The gene calls are TRBV6-2 or TRBV6-3 and TRBJ2-7, with D uncertain. CDR3 size: 15 residues. The V and J ends lost 2 bases and 5 bases respectively, with 16 bases between them. Germline CDR1 MNHEY, CDR2 SVGEGT. The DNA for the CDR3 is TGTGCCAGCAGTTACGCCGACCGACCCCTGGACGAGCAGTACTTC. Translating gives CASSYADRPLDEQYF.

The chain combines TRBV7-8 with TRBJ2-1; 9 bases match TRBD2. The CDR3 runs 15 residues. V lost 1 base and J lost 8; bases outside the gene matches: 6. Per the germline V gene, CDR1 is SGHVS and CDR2 is FQNEAQ. This chain's CDR3 is CASSLGGLAGYEQFF. Written as DNA, the CDR3 is TGTGCCAGCAGCTTAGGTGGGCTAGCGGGATATGAGCAGTTCTTC.

V and J are TRBV6-6 and TRBJ2-1; TRBD2 matches at 8 bases. Germline V gives CDR1 MNHNY, CDR2 SVGAGI (reference sequence). V was clipped by 6 bases and J by 0 bases; unmatched bases: 10. CDR3 length equals 17 residues. The DNA of the CDR3 is TGTGCCAGCAGCTCCGGACTAGCAGGGAACTCCTACAATGAGCAGTTCTTC. It specifies CASSSGLAGNSYNEQFF.

This chain links TRBV20-1 with TRBJ2-5, with 7 nucleotides matching TRBD2. The CDR3 totals 16 residues. The germline gives CDR1 DFQATT, CDR2 SNEGSKA (reference sequence). The V segment lost 0 bases and the J segment 4 bases; nucleotides outside the gene matches: 11. Here the CDR3 reads CSAREPRGRSGETQYF. The CDR3 DNA is TGCAGTGCTAGAGAGCCCCGCGGGAGATCGGGAGAGACCCAGTACTTC.

The rearrangement links TRBV28 to TRBJ2-5; 9 bases are shared with TRBD1. CDR3 length: 16 residues. The germline V gene encodes CDR1 MDHEN and CDR2 SYDVKM. The ends lost 5 bases at V and 5 bases at J; junction bases unmatched: 12. CDR3 sequence: CASSLAGTGWSETQYF. CDR3 nucleotides: TGTGCCAGCAGTCTCGCCGGGACAGGGTGGAGCGAGACCCAGTACTTC.

The chain is built from TRBV9 and TRBJ2-7; maybe TRBD2 (5 bases). CDR3 size: 16 residues. The germline CDR1 and CDR2 sequences are SGDLS and YYNGEE. Trimming took off 7 bases at V and 7 bases at J, with 27 bases between the two ends. CDR3 in DNA: TGTGCCAGCTCACTTAGCGTGACGGGGAACTACAATGAGCAGTACTTC. Its translation is CASSLSVTGNYNEQYF.

This clonotype was counted only a few times. The rearrangement uses TRBV20-1 and TRBJ2-4, with 11 bases lining up with TRBD1. The DNA matches TRBJ2-7 better at its end, which makes the J call doubtful. This CDR3 comprises 15 residues. CDR1 is DFQATT, CDR2 SNEGSKA, per germline (reference sequence). CDR3 sequence: CSARARGTGGYEQYF. CDR3 sequence (DNA): TGCAGTGCTAGGGCGAGGGGGACAGGGGGCTACGAGCAGTACTTC.

About this clonotype itself: A much larger clone differs by one base, so this may be a read error. This chain connects TRBV27 to TRBJ2-1; 9 positions agree with TRBD2. Looked up from germline, CDR1 is MNHEY and CDR2 is SMNVEV (reference sequence). This CDR3 spans 15 amino acids. CDR3 nucleotide sequence: TGTGCCGGCAGTTTAGGACTAGCGCCCTACAATGAGCAGTTCTTC. It encodes CAGSLGLAPYNEQFF.

This clonotype has just a few counts. The chain joins TRBV9 to TRBJ2-5; 7 bases line up with TRBD2. This CDR3 contains 15 residues. Germline V gene data show CDR1 as SGDLS and CDR2 as YYNGEE. The junction had 6 bases not matched to a gene; V was cut back by 0 bases and J by 4 bases. CDR3 in amino acids: CASSVASGRGETQYF. In DNA, the CDR3 is TGTGCCAGCAGCGTAGCTAGCGGTAGGGGAGAGACCCAGTACTTC.

J is TRBJ2-7 and V is TRBV4-1; the match to TRBD2 covers 9 bases. This CDR3 region has 14 residues. Germline loops: CDR1 MGHRA, CDR2 YSYEKL. The trim removed 4 bases at V and 3 bases at J, leaving 4 bases unmatched. CDR3 amino acids: CASSRLADYYEQYF. The DNA of the CDR3 is TGCGCCAGCAGCCGACTAGCGGATTACTACGAGCAGTACTTC.

The chain recombines TRBV20-1 with TRBJ2-3, with D maybe TRBD2 (5 bases). CDR3 length: 16 amino acids. V was clipped by 2 bases and J by 1 base, with 16 bases between them. Looked up from germline, CDR1 is DFQATT and CDR2 is SNEGSKA (reference sequence). The CDR3 loop reads CSARTLRGLGTDTQYF. The CDR3 DNA is TGCAGTGCTAGAACCTTACGCGGGTTGGGCACAGATACGCAGTATTTT.

The chain uses TRBV6-1 and TRBJ1-5; possibly TRBD1 for D (6 bases). This CDR3 spans 12 amino acids. From germline, CDR1 is MNHNS and CDR2 SASEGT. V was shortened by 8 bases and J by 3 bases, with 8 bases between the two germline ends. For the CDR3, the DNA is TGTGCCAGCGGACAGCCCAATCAGCCCCAGCATTTT. Protein product: CASGQPNQPQHF.

This clonotype was observed many times. The rearrangement uses TRBV27 and TRBJ2-3, with 9 bases fitting TRBD2. CDR3 length equals 17 residues. CDR1 is MNHEY and CDR2 is SMNVEV in the germline V gene (reference sequence). J lost 2 bases, V lost 7 bases, and 13 bases had no gene match. Written as DNA, the CDR3 is TGTGCCAGCACCCGAACTAGCGGGTGGGGAAACACAGATACGCAGTATTTT. It specifies CASTRTSGWGNTDTQYF.

This clonotype has only a few counts. The chain is built from TRBV4-2 and TRBJ2-3, with 7 positions matching TRBD1. V lost 1 base to trimming and J lost 4 bases; unmatched junction nucleotides: 8. CDR3 size: 16 residues. CDR1 and CDR2 from the germline V gene are LGHNA and YNFKEQ. DNA of the CDR3: TGTGCCAGCAGCCAAGTCGCAGGGGGTGTCTCAGATACGCAGTATTTT. It encodes CASSQVAGGVSDTQYF.